The clone carrying this TCR beta chain was seen many times. Its antigen is undetermined. With approximately 0.6 ug used per sample, the template was genomic DNA from bulk tumor. Surgical sampling yielded several biopsies per primary tumor (spaced far apart). Undergoing curative surgery were patients whose non-small cell lung cancer was untreated and newly diagnosed. The CDR3 consists of 13 residues. With 4 bases clipped from V and 7 bases from J, the junction kept 6 bases outside the gene matches. Germline V gene data show CDR1 as SGHRS and CDR2 as YFSETQ. These data are taken from a study of immune heterogeneity within non-small cell lung tumors. In the study overall: The tumors comprised several squamous cell carcinomas, under 13 non-squamous carcinomas and 1 not otherwise specified.

Study conclusions and caveats: Identical dominant CDR3 beta clonotypes spanned tumor sites within a patient, beside site-unique high-frequency clones. Local tumor mutational burden and local T-cell repertoire clonality showed a moderate significant correlation, R approximately 0.34.

Multiplex PCR amplified the TCR beta CDR3 region. Its first round ran for roughly 10 cycles with 32 V and 13 J primers. Each CDR3 protein gets one entry after TCRdb re-called the multiplex PCR reads with MiXCR. The sample includes 8,000 to 13,000 distinct CDR3 sequences, 15% to 20% of them seen just once. The TCR was taken from a man in his forties with non-small cell lung cancer. The chain couples TRBV5-1 to TRBJ1-1; 8 bases fit TRBD1. The specimen was lung tumor tissue. The CDR3 reads CASSQTGDREAFF. The CDR3 nucleotides are TGCGCCAGCAGCCAGACAGGGGACCGTGAAGCTTTCTTT.